The rows below give T cell receptor beta chains drawn from one sample of a study of T cell responses to AZD1222 COVID-19 vaccine. Sequencing used immunoSEQ multiplex PCR; TCRdb keeps in-frame clones, though not all of them. The profile shows 90,000 to 100,000 clones, about nine tenths of them singletons. The source was peripheral blood, collected 28 days after the second AZD1222 dose. The receptors were gathered from an adult who received the AZD1222 COVID-19 vaccine. Both conserved end residues are part of each CDR3. The D gene is left open where the match is weak. Clone size, where shown, is once, few, many, or a class for clones that have expanded.

V gene	J gene	D gene	clone size	CDR3 protein	CDR3 DNA
TRBV4-1	TRBJ2-7	TRBD2	-	CASSQERLAGFYEQYF	TGCGCCAGCAGCCAAGAGCGACTAGCGGGATTCTACGAGCAGTACTTC
TRBV6-5	TRBJ1-1	-	-	CASSPRRVNTEAFF	TGTGCCAGCAGCCCCAGACGAGTGAACACTGAAGCTTTCTTT
TRBV7-9	TRBJ1-2	-	-	CASSPGVRGYTF	TGTGCCAGCAGCCCAGGGGTACGAGGCTACACCTTC
TRBV24-1	TRBJ2-1	TRBD2	few	CATGTSGSYNEQFF	TGTGCCACCGGGACTAGCGGGAGCTACAATGAGCAGTTCTTC
TRBV18	TRBJ1-4	-	-	CASSPPGQPAEKLFF	TGTGCCAGCTCACCCCCTGGACAACCCGCGGAAAAACTGTTTTTT
TRBV9	TRBJ2-1	TRBD2	few	CASSVSGTSGYLSYNEQFF	TGTGCCAGCAGCGTCTCCGGGACTAGCGGATATCTATCCTACAATGAGCAGTTCTTC
TRBV28	TRBJ2-1	-	-	CASSSTVLPNEQFF	TGTGCCAGCAGTTCGACTGTTCTTCCCAATGAGCAGTTCTTC
TRBV29-1	TRBJ2-7	-	-	CSGSGSRYEQYF	TGCAGCGGTTCAGGGAGTCGGTACGAGCAGTACTTC
TRBV28	TRBJ1-2	-	-	CASSLSDGNYGYTF	TGTGCCAGCAGTTTAAGTGACGGGAACTATGGCTACACCTTC
TRBV6-5	TRBJ1-6	-	-	CATASGGRSPLHF	TGTGCCACCGCGTCTGGGGGGCGTTCACCCCTCCACTTT
TRBV28	TRBJ1-3	TRBD1	-	CASMTGGTGNTIYF	TGTGCCAGCATGACAGGGGGTACGGGAAACACCATATATTTT
TRBV5-1	TRBJ2-3	-	-	CASSEERGTDTQYF	TGCGCCAGCAGCGAGGAACGGGGCACAGATACGCAGTATTTT
TRBV2	TRBJ1-6	-	once	CASSGRGDNSPLHF	TGTGCCAGCAGCGGAAGAGGGGATAATTCACCCCTCCACTTT
TRBV7-9	TRBJ1-5	-	-	CASSSQTATQPQHF	TGTGCCAGCAGCTCCCAGACAGCGACTCAGCCCCAGCATTTT
TRBV4-1	TRBJ1-5	-	-	CASSHPPGRSNQPQHF	TGCGCCAGCAGCCACCCGCCGGGGAGGAGCAATCAGCCCCAGCATTTT
TRBV19	TRBJ1-1	TRBD1	once	CASRPGTVNTEAFF	TGTGCCAGTAGACCCGGGACAGTGAACACTGAAGCTTTCTTT
TRBV27	TRBJ1-6	TRBD1	-	CASSKRGLSPLHF	TGTGCCAGCAGTAAGAGGGGGCTTTCACCCCTCCACTTT
TRBV5-1	TRBJ1-4	TRBD1	-	CASSLRTGETNEKLFF	TGCGCCAGCAGCCTGAGGACAGGGGAAACTAATGAAAAACTGTTTTTT
TRBV7-2	TRBJ1-1	-	-	CASSPDRYHTEAFF	TGTGCCAGCAGCCCCGACAGGTATCATACTGAAGCTTTCTTT
TRBV30	TRBJ1-2	-	-	CAGTQRRKTYGYTF	TGTGCCGGGACACAGCGACGGAAGACCTATGGCTACACCTTC
TRBV5-1	TRBJ1-2	-	-	CASSLELQDNYGYTF	TGCGCCAGCAGCTTGGAATTACAGGATAACTATGGCTACACCTTC
TRBV6-1	TRBJ2-7	TRBD1	few	CASSERQQGRGTYEQYF	TGTGCCAGCAGTGAAAGGCAACAGGGGAGAGGAACCTACGAGCAGTACTTC
TRBV28	TRBJ2-7	TRBD2	few	CASTASSGNRAEQYF	TGTGCCAGCACCGCCTCTAGCGGGAACCGAGCCGAGCAGTACTTC
TRBV30	TRBJ2-1	TRBD2	-	CAWSVLSSGRAGNEQFF	TGTGCCTGGAGTGTACTATCTAGCGGGAGGGCAGGGAATGAGCAGTTCTTC
TRBV5-1	TRBJ1-6	-	-	CASSLGAGSSYNSPLHF	TGCGCCAGCAGCTTGGGGGCAGGAAGCTCCTATAATTCACCCCTCCACTTT
TRBV29-1	TRBJ2-5	-	few	CSVEGPRSWETQYF	TGCAGCGTTGAAGGTCCTAGGTCTTGGGAGACCCAGTACTTC
TRBV29-1	TRBJ1-1	-	-	CSVEDLGQEAFF	TGCAGCGTTGAAGATCTTGGCCAAGAAGCTTTCTTT
TRBV28	TRBJ2-3	TRBD2	-	CATDGGVSRDTQYF	TGTGCCACCGACGGGGGGGTTTCTAGGGATACGCAGTATTTT